The clone carrying this T cell receptor beta chain was counted at least ten times. Its antigen remains unidentified. Libraries of TCR beta came from iRepertoire HTBI primers plus Arm-PCR of CDR3 regions. From the multiplex PCR reads, TCRdb called clonotypes with MiXCR, one entry per CDR3 protein. This table has about 500,000 distinct CDR3 sequences, about 16% appearing once. This CDR3 region has 14 residues. Germline loops: CDR1 KGHSH, CDR2 LQKENI. The ends lost 3 bases at V and 5 bases at J; junction bases unmatched: 6. The sample originates from a study of regulatory T cells in long-lasting Graves disease. The study, taken as a whole, reports: Persistent disease preferred TRBV28, TRBJ1-2 and TRBJ2-5; new disease, TRBV20-1 and TRBJ2-1.

Sample time point: newly diagnosed GD, antithyroid drugs for less than 3 months. There was RNA extracted from PBMCs, and the TCR library was made from it. This sample also belongs to another study, concerning T cells in Graves' hyperthyroidism and ophthalmopathy. That paper notes: Using the HTBI primer set, a first-round RT-PCR was run on the TCR CDR3.

The material was peripheral blood mononuclear cells (PBMCs), obtained at new diagnosis, from a patient treated with antithyroid drugs. The receptor was derived from a man in his forties with Graves disease. V usage is TRBV18 and J usage is TRBJ1-2, with 7 bases fitting TRBD1. The CDR3 DNA reads as TGTGCCAGCTCACCTGGGACAGACCTTTATGGCTACACCTTC. As protein: CASSPGTDLYGYTF.